The rows below give T cell receptor beta chains drawn from one sample of a study of Ad26.COV2.S vaccination and SARS-CoV-2 variants. Produced via immunoSEQ multiplex PCR; TCRdb's table is partial and in-frame only. Here the sample spans 350,000 to 500,000 clones, 90% being singletons. The specimen comprised peripheral blood, sampled in a trial of Ad26.COV2.S vaccine versus placebo. These receptors were collected from a person aged 18-60 years who received the Ad26.COV2.S COVID-19 vaccine or a placebo. Each CDR3 is given with its conserved first and last residue. Fields, in order: CDR3 length, J gene, D gene, clone size, V gene, CDR3 DNA, CDR3 protein. The D gene is left open where the match is weak. Clone size is shown for a subset of rows, as once, few, many or a class of expanded clone.

>16|TRBJ1-1|-|-|TRBV7-9
TGTGCCAGCAGCCTCGACTCTACGACTGGCAACACTGAAGCTTTCTTT
CASSLDSTTGNTEAFF
>12|TRBJ2-7|-|-|TRBV10-3
TGTGCCATCAGTGAAGGCTCTGACGAGCAGTACTTC
CAISEGSDEQYF
>14|TRBJ2-5|-|-|TRBV29-1
TGCAGCGTTGAGTCCAACGCCTTCCAAGAGACCCAGTACTTC
CSVESNAFQETQYF
>14|TRBJ2-7|TRBD1|-|TRBV18
TGTGCCAGCTCATCGGGACAGGGCACCTACGAGCAGTACTTC
CASSSGQGTYEQYF
>16|TRBJ2-1|TRBD2|-|TRBV4-2
TGTGCCAGCAGCCAAGATAAAGGACTAGGCTACAATGAGCAGTTCTTC
CASSQDKGLGYNEQFF
>13|TRBJ1-1|-|-|TRBV5-8
TGTGCCAGCAGTAGAGGTTGGAACACTGAAGCTTTCTTT
CASSRGWNTEAFF
>15|TRBJ2-7|TRBD1|-|TRBV24-1
TGTGCCACCAGTGACCCAGGGACAGGGTCGTACGAGCAGTACTTC
CATSDPGTGSYEQYF
>16|TRBJ2-1|TRBD2|once|TRBV28
TGTGCCAGCAGTTTATCCTCGGCTAGCGGGAAGAATGAGCAGTTCTTC
CASSLSSASGKNEQFF
>14|TRBJ1-2|-|few|TRBV5-1
TGCGCCAGCAGCTTAGAAAGGGGTAACTATGGCTACACCTTC
CASSLERGNYGYTF
>15|TRBJ2-7|TRBD2|-|TRBV18
TGTGCCAGCTCACCAACTAGCGGGAGGCTTCAAGAGCAGTACTTC
CASSPTSGRLQEQYF
>15|TRBJ2-7|-|-|TRBV30
TGTGCCTGGAGTGCCCGGACCTTAAGAACGGGCGAGCAGTACTTC
CAWSARTLRTGEQYF
>14|TRBJ2-1|-|few|TRBV11-3
TGTGCCAGCAGCTTATTCTCGGGCGCGAATGAGCAGTTCTTC
CASSLFSGANEQFF
>17|TRBJ2-3|TRBD1|-|TRBV3-1/TRBV3-2
TGTGCCAGCAGCCCCGGACAGGCGGTGGACCTCACAGATACGCAGTATTTT
CASSPGQAVDLTDTQYF
>18|TRBJ2-6|-|-|TRBV4-2
TGTGCCAGCAGCCAAGTCCCGGGACGGTCCTCTGGGGCCAACGTCCTGACTTTC
CASSQVPGRSSGANVLTF
>12|TRBJ2-7|-|-|TRBV6-5
TGTGCCAGCACGGGCTACTTCTACGAGCAGTACTTC
CASTGYFYEQYF
>14|TRBJ2-7|TRBD1|few|TRBV5-1
TGCGCCAGCAGCTTGGGGGACAGCTCCTACGAGCAGTACTTC
CASSLGDSSYEQYF
>14|TRBJ2-7|-|once|TRBV28
TGTGCCAGCAGCGCCCCGGGACTCCTTCCCGAGCAGTACTTC
CASSAPGLLPEQYF
>13|TRBJ1-1|-|-|TRBV29-1
TGCAGCGTTAGACAGGTTTTAAATACTGAAGCTTTCTTT
CSVRQVLNTEAFF
>14|TRBJ2-7|TRBD1|few|TRBV19
TGTGCCACCTCGACGGGACAGGGGCCCTACGAGCAGTACTTC
CATSTGQGPYEQYF
>11|TRBJ2-7|-|-|TRBV5-6
TGTGCCAGCAGCTTCGGTTACGAGCAGTACTTC
CASSFGYEQYF
>14|TRBJ1-6|-|-|TRBV19
TGTGCCAGTAGGAAGGTAGACCCTAATTCACCCCTCCACTTT
CASRKVDPNSPLHF
>15|TRBJ2-5|TRBD1|-|TRBV7-9
TGTGCCAGCAGCTTAGTTGGGGACAGGGGAGAGACCCAGTACTTC
CASSLVGDRGETQYF
>14|TRBJ2-2|-|-|TRBV2
TGTGCCAGCAGTGAAGGGCTGAGGGTAGGGGAGCTGTTTTTT
CASSEGLRVGELFF
>14|TRBJ2-1|-|once|TRBV5-1
TGCGCCAGCAGCTTGGCCGGGGATGTGTATGAGCAGTTCTTC
CASSLAGDVYEQFF
>14|TRBJ2-1|-|-|TRBV19
TGTGCCAGTAGTCACCGGGACCTCGGAAATGAGCAGTTCTTC
CASSHRDLGNEQFF
>18|TRBJ2-7|TRBD2|once|TRBV4-3
TGCGCCAGCAGCCAAGGGTTGGCGGGAGGTTCGCTCTCCTACGAGCAGTACTTC
CASSQGLAGGSLSYEQYF
>14|TRBJ2-1|-|-|TRBV15
TGTGCCACCGACGGTGGCGGAGATTACAATGAGCAGTTCTTC
CATDGGGDYNEQFF
>15|TRBJ2-4|TRBD1|-|TRBV28
TGTGCCAGCAGTCCCCGAGGACAGGGAAAGGGCATTCAGTACTTC
CASSPRGQGKGIQYF
>13|TRBJ2-7|-|-|TRBV7-6
TGTGCCAGCAGCTTAGCGGAGCTGCAGGAGCAGTACTTC
CASSLAELQEQYF
>12|TRBJ1-1|TRBD1|once|TRBV29-1
TGCAGCTTCCGACAGGGATCCACTGAAGCTTTCTTT
CSFRQGSTEAFF
>14|TRBJ2-7|-|-|TRBV19
TGTGCCAGTAGTATAAGTTTTGATTCCTACGAGCAGTACTTC
CASSISFDSYEQYF
>14|TRBJ2-2|-|-|TRBV4-3
TGCGCCAGCAGCCAAGATGGGGTCACCGGGGAGCTGTTTTTT
CASSQDGVTGELFF
>14|TRBJ2-7|-|-|TRBV4-2
TGTGCCAGCAGCCAGGACTCTGATAACTACGAGCAGTACTTC
CASSQDSDNYEQYF
>17|TRBJ2-1|TRBD2|-|TRBV11-3
TGTGCCAGCAGCTTAGGGGGCCTTACTAGCGGATACAATGAGCAGTTCTTC
CASSLGGLTSGYNEQFF
>15|TRBJ1-6|-|-|TRBV6-5
TGTGCCAGCAGTAGAATAGACATTGATAATTCACCCCTCCACTTT
CASSRIDIDNSPLHF
>15|TRBJ2-2|TRBD2|-|TRBV19
TGTGCCAGTAGTCCGGGACTAGCGAACACCGGGGAGCTGTTTTTT
CASSPGLANTGELFF
>14|TRBJ2-1|-|-|TRBV7-3
TGTGCCAGCAGCTCGACAGGGAGGGTTGGTGAGCAGTTCTTC
CASSSTGRVGEQFF